The clone carrying this T cell receptor beta chain was counted a single time. The sample comes from a study of blood T cell repertoires in COVID-19. As for the study in general: PBMCs, B-cell-depleted T cells, or T cells provided the cDNA or gDNA that made up the material.

Deletions cut 0 bases from V and 3 bases from J, with 12 bases between. This CDR3 region has 15 residues. Germline V gene sequence: CDR1 MNHEY, CDR2 SVGAGI. The data were produced by immunoSEQ multiplex PCR, yet TCRdb's version contains in-frame clones alone and is incomplete. The sample includes 140,000 to 150,000 clones, about 87% of them seen just once. The chain links TRBV6-5 to TRBJ2-7; tentative D call: TRBD2 (6 bases). The source is a man in his 60s who had recovered from COVID-19. Sequencing used PBMCs or T cells enriched from blood (not recorded which). CDR3 nucleotides: TGTGCCAGCAGTTACTCCCCCCACGGGGGCTACGAGCAGTACTTC. Translation: CASSYSPHGGYEQYF.